This T cell receptor beta chain was sequenced during a study of T cell responses to AZD1222 COVID-19 vaccine. The protocol was immunoSEQ multiplex PCR, while the TCRdb copy is restricted to in-frame clones and leaves out a portion. This table has about 270,000 clones, around 93% appearing once. Germline assignment: CDR1 LGHNA and CDR2 YSLEER. This CDR3 has 14 residues. The ends were cut back, 4 bases at V and 6 bases at J, with 15 bases in the middle. Study-wide points: Without day 14 samples, only post-peak T cell repertoires were studied. Regions 160-218 and 743-854 dominated among vaccine-associated CD4 TCRs spanning spike. Unmutated variant regions are reportedly targeted by nearly half of spike-specific TCRs. Most donors were white British, females outnumbered males, and clonal diversity was possibly underestimated.

Turning to this clone: What it recognizes is unknown.

The chain has TRBV4-3 and TRBJ1-1; unclear D gene. The source is an adult who received the AZD1222 COVID-19 vaccine. The specimen comprised peripheral blood, sampled 28 days after the second AZD1222 dose. This chain's CDR3 is CASSLATGVAEAFF. In DNA form, the CDR3 reads TGCGCCAGCAGCCTAGCCACTGGGGTCGCTGAAGCTTTCTTT.